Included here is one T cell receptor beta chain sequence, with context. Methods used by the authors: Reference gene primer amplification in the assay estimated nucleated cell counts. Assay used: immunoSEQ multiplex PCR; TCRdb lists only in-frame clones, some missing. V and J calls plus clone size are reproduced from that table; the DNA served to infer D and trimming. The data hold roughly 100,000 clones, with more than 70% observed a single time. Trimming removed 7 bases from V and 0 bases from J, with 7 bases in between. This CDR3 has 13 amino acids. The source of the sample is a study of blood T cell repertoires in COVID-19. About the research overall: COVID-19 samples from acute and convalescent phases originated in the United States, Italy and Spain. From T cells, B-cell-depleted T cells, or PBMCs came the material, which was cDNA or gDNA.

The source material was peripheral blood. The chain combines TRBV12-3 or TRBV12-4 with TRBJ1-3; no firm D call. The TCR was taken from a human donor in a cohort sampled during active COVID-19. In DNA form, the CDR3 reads TGTGCCAGCACGAGGGACTCTGGAAACACCATATATTTT. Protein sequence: CASTRDSGNTIYF.